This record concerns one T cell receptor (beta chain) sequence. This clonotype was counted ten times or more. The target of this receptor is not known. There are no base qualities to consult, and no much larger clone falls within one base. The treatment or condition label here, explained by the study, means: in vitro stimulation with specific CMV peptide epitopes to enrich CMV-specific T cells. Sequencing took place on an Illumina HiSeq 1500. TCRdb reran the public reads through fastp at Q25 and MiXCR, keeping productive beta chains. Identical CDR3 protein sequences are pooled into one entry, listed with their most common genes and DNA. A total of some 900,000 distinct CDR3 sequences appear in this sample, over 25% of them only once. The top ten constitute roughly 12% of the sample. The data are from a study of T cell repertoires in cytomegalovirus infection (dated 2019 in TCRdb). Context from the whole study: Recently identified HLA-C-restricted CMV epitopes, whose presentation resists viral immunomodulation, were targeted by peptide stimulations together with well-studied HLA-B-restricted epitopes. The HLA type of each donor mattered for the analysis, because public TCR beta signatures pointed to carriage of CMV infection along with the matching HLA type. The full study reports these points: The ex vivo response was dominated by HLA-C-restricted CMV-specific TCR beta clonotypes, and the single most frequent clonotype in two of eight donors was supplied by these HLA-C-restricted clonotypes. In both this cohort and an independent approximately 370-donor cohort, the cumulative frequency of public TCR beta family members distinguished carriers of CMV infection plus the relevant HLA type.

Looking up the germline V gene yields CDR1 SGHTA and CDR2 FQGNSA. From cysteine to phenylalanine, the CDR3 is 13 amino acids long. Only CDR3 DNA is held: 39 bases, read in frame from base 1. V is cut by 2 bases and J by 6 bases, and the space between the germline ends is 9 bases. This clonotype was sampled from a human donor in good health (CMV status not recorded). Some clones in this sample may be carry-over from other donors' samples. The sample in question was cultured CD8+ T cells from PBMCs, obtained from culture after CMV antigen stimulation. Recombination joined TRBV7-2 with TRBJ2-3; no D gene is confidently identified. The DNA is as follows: TGTGCCAGCAGCTTATTCCTCCACGATACGCAGTATTTT. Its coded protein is CASSLFLHDTQYF.